Sequencing of this T cell receptor beta chain was carried out in a study of Ad26.COV2.S vaccination and SARS-CoV-2 variants. The germline V gene has CDR1 MNHEY and CDR2 SVGAGI. V lost 8 bases to trimming and J lost 5 bases; unmatched junction nucleotides: 11. The CDR3 runs to 15 residues. The study's findings and limits: In vaccinated individuals, spike-specific CD8+ and CD4+ T cell responses reportedly displayed substantial breadth.

Remarks on this clone: Its matching antigen is unknown.

TCRdb's table, derived via immunoSEQ multiplex PCR, lists solely in-frame clones and lacks some. The sample contains approximately 460,000 clones, nearly 90% of which appear only once. The treatment here: roughly 19 received Ad26.COV2.S at low or high dose, single or two shots; about 5 received placebo; per-sample allocation not given. The investigators took samples on day 63 after the first vaccine or placebo injection. The rearrangement uses TRBV6-5 and TRBJ2-1, with 8 nucleotides matching TRBD1. The clonotype was recovered from a person aged 18 to 59 who received the Ad26.COV2.S COVID-19 vaccine or a placebo. The sequencing here drew on peripheral blood, taken in a trial of Ad26.COV2.S vaccine versus placebo. CDR3 nucleotide sequence: TGTGCCAGCCGAGAACCGGGACAGGATAACAATGAGCAGTTCTTC. It is translated as CASREPGQDNNEQFF.